The 14 T cell receptor beta chains given below trace back to one sample, sequenced in a study of beta chain features in type 1 diabetes. Since all of the isolated RNA was reverse transcribed, expressed TCRB transcripts were what got sequenced. The data were produced by immunoSEQ multiplex PCR, yet TCRdb's version contains in-frame clones alone and is incomplete. The profile covers more than 300,000 clones, with about 16% appearing a single time and approximately 0.02% taken by the ten largest. The sequencing input was naive CD4+ T cells from blood. The receptors derive from a woman between 18 and 30 years old in good health.

J is TRBJ2-1 and V is TRBV7-2; TRBD1 matches at 7 bases. Germline V lookup: CDR1 SGHTA, CDR2 FQGNSA. The trim removed 2 bases at V and 2 bases at J, leaving 3 bases unmatched. The CDR3 has 15 amino acids. In nucleotides, the CDR3 is TGTGCCAGCAGCTTATACGGGACAGCCTACAATGAGCAGTTCTTC. Encoded protein: CASSLYGTAYNEQFF.

The chain uses TRBV7-9 and TRBJ2-5, with TRBD2 matching 10 bases. After removal of 10 bases from V and 3 bases from J, the junction contained 5 bases not matched to a gene. The CDR3 is made up of 13 amino acids. From germline, CDR1 is SEHNR and CDR2 FQNEAQ (reference sequence). The CDR3 DNA sequence: TGTGCCACCGGTAGCGGGAGGAAAGAGACCCAGTACTTC. It is translated as CATGSGRKETQYF.

V is TRBV2 and J is TRBJ2-2, with D maybe TRBD1 (6 bases). CDR3 length: 14 amino acids. Between the trimmed V and J ends, which lost 6 bases and 3 bases, there was a span of 11 bases. Germline V CDR1 and CDR2: SNHLY, FYNNEI. Written as DNA, the CDR3 is TGTGCCAGCAGACAAAACAGGGACACCGGGGAGCTGTTTTTT. This codes for CASRQNRDTGELFF.

This clone was seen more than once but under ten times. V gene TRBV28 combines with J gene TRBJ1-3; D is perhaps TRBD1 (6 bases). In germline, CDR1 is MDHEN, CDR2 SYDVKM. V lost 8 bases and J lost 0, with 14 bases in between. This CDR3 spans 15 amino acids. The CDR3 coding sequence is TGTGCCAGCCAAAGGGGGGGCAGCTCTGGAAACACCATATATTTT. Translation: CASQRGGSSGNTIYF.

Of note for this clone: Other DNA sequences in the sample encode the same CDR3. The rearrangement joins TRBV20-1 to TRBJ2-7, with 8 nucleotides matching TRBD2. Germline V gene sequence: CDR1 DFQATT, CDR2 SNEGSKA (reference sequence). With V trimmed by 3 bases and J by 6 bases, 1 base remained unmatched. The CDR3 contains 11 residues. DNA of the CDR3: TGCAGTGCTAGTCGGGGGGGCGAGCAGTACTTC. This gives the protein CSASRGGEQYF.

Here the CDR3 reads CASRRQGAMNTEAFF. The DNA of the CDR3 is TGTGCCAGCAGACGACAGGGTGCCATGAACACTGAAGCTTTCTTT. The chain has TRBV7-9 and TRBJ1-1; 7 nucleotides line up with TRBD1. The CDR3 covers 15 residues. CDR1 is SEHNR and CDR2 is FQNEAQ in the germline V gene (reference sequence). V lost 6 bases to trimming and J lost 0 bases; unmatched junction nucleotides: 7.

In this sample, this clone turned up a few times. V is TRBV19 and J is TRBJ2-1, with D unresolved. The germline gives CDR1 LNHDA, CDR2 SQIVND (reference sequence). The CDR3 covers 14 residues. Trimming left V 6 bases short and J 3 bases short, with 12 bases between. The CDR3 here is CASSGSPVYNEQFF. In DNA form, the CDR3 reads TGTGCCAGTAGCGGTAGTCCCGTCTACAATGAGCAGTTCTTC.

This clone was counted a few times. The rearrangement uses TRBV4-3 and TRBJ2-7, with a possible D match to TRBD1 (6 bases). CDR3 length: 16 residues. V gave up 2 bases and J gave up 3 bases, with 17 bases separating them. CDR1 is LGHNA and CDR2 is YSLEER in the germline V gene. DNA for the CDR3: TGCGCCAGCAGCCAATCCCCAGGGGAGCATAGCTACGAGCAGTACTTC. Its protein product is CASSQSPGEHSYEQYF.

The chain joins TRBV7-2 to TRBJ1-1; 7 nucleotides align to TRBD1. J was trimmed by 2 bases and V by 3 bases; bases with no gene match: 3. Per the germline V gene, CDR1 is SGHTA and CDR2 is FQGNSA. This CDR3 has 14 amino acids. This chain's CDR3 is CASSLRTGNTEAFF. DNA for the CDR3: TGTGCCAGCAGCTTGCGGACAGGCAACACTGAAGCTTTCTTT.

The V call is TRBV30, the J call TRBJ2-2, with D maybe TRBD2 (5 bases). Deletions cut 3 bases from V and 5 bases from J, with 16 bases between. The CDR3 consists of 15 residues. Looked up from germline, CDR1 is GTSNPN and CDR2 is SVGIG (reference sequence). The DNA of the CDR3 is TGTGCCTGGAGCCCGGACTCTCTCCGGACCGGGGAGCTGTTTTTT. This translates into CAWSPDSLRTGELFF.

The chain carries TRBV5-4 and TRBJ1-2; D unresolved. V gave up 2 bases and J gave up 0 bases, with 5 bases separating them. CDR3 length: 13 residues. Germline V gene data show CDR1 as SGHNT and CDR2 as YYREEE (reference sequence). In DNA, the CDR3 is TGTGCCAGCAGCTTCGGGACTAACTATGGCTACACCTTC. Residues: CASSFGTNYGYTF.

This clone was observed a handful of times. This chain uses TRBV9 with TRBJ2-1, with TRBD2 matching 11 bases. Unmatched junction bases numbered 8, after V lost 3 bases and J lost 6 bases. Germline loops: CDR1 SGDLS, CDR2 YYNGEE. The CDR3 length is 16 residues. CDR3 residues: CASSGILAGGPNEQFF. The CDR3 region has the DNA TGTGCCAGCAGCGGGATTTTAGCGGGAGGGCCCAATGAGCAGTTCTTC. The full variable domain, rest sourced from reference TRBV9 and TRBJ2-1, is DSGVTQTPKHLITATGQRVTLRCSPRSGDLSVYWYQQSLDQGLQFLIQYYNGEERAKGNILERFSAQQFPDLHSELNLSSLELGDSALYFCASSGILAGGPNEQFFGPGTRLTVL.

This clone was seen only a few times. The V call is TRBV7-2, the J call TRBJ2-1; TRBD2 aligns across 13 bases. The V segment lost 8 bases and the J segment 9 bases; nucleotides outside the gene matches: 10. The CDR3 runs 15 residues. CDR1 is SGHTA and CDR2 is FQGNSA in the germline V gene. DNA of the CDR3: TGTGCCAGCCCAGACGGGACTAGCGGGACGAGTGAGCAGTTCTTC. Protein product: CASPDGTSGTSEQFF.

The chain carries TRBV29-1 and TRBJ1-2, with TRBD1 identical over 7 bases. This CDR3 comprises 11 residues. Germline V gene sequence: CDR1 SQVTM, CDR2 ANQGSEA. V shed 7 bases, J shed 5 bases, and the junction held 4 bases outside the gene matches. The CDR3 nucleotides read TGCAGCGCCAGACAGGGTTATGGCTACACCTTC. Translating gives CSARQGYGYTF. Filled out from reference TRBV29-1 and TRBJ1-2, the complete variable domain reads SAVISQKPSRDICQRGTSLTIQCQVDSQVTMMFWYRQQPGQSLTLIATANQGSEATYESGFVIDKFPISRPNLTFSTLTVSNMSPEDSSIYLCSARQGYGYTFGSGTRLTVV.